The next 32 T cell receptor beta chains were all read from a single sample in a study of PD-1 blockade in mismatch repair-deficient tumors. The time point: approximately nine-day in vitro stimulation with candidate neoantigen peptide 5. No antigen is known for these receptors. The method was immunoSEQ multiplex PCR; TCRdb's version includes in-frame clones alone and lacks a portion of them. The sample carries fewer than 16,000 clones, 70% to 85% recorded once. The sample here was cells cultured in vitro, taken from a patient treated with pembrolizumab. The receptor set was obtained from an adult with mismatch repair-deficient cancer.

This chain links TRBV6-5 with TRBJ1-1; D remains unclear. Germline-derived CDR1 and CDR2 are MNHEY and SVGAGI. The CDR3 is made up of 14 amino acids. With 5 bases removed from V and 5 bases from J, the gap between germline ends came to 15 bases. DNA for the CDR3: TGTGCCAGCAGTCCTCGGGCTTCGAGGACTGAAGCTTTCTTT. This translates into CASSPRASRTEAFF.

The chain couples TRBV6-1 to TRBJ2-7, with D perhaps matching TRBD2 (6 bases). The V gene's germline CDR1 is MNHNS and CDR2 SASEGT. The CDR3 is made up of 13 amino acids. V dropped 8 bases and J dropped 0 bases, with 11 bases sitting between them. CDR3 in amino acids: CASRAGSSYEQYF. Written as DNA, the CDR3 is TGTGCCAGCCGCGCGGGGTCCTCCTACGAGCAGTACTTC.

The V call is TRBV6-6, the J call TRBJ1-3; weak D call: TRBD1 (6 bases). Per the germline V gene, CDR1 is MNHNY and CDR2 is SVGAGI (reference sequence). The CDR3 runs 14 residues. V gave up 1 base and J gave up 2 bases, with 6 bases separating them. The CDR3 bases are TGTGCCAGCAGTTACTACAGGGCTGGAAACACCATATATTTT. Residues: CASSYYRAGNTIYF.

The chain combines TRBV7-2 with TRBJ2-3; TRBD2 matches 15 bases. Germline lookup yields CDR1 SGHTA and CDR2 FQGNSA. The CDR3 runs 18 residues. V lost 3 bases and J lost 1; bases outside the gene matches: 5. The DNA of the CDR3 is TGTGCCAGCAGCTTTGGTGGACTAGCGGGAGGGGGCACAGATACGCAGTATTTT. It translates to CASSFGGLAGGGTDTQYF.

The chain has TRBV19 and TRBJ1-1, with 7 bases that match TRBD1. Germline CDR1 LNHDA, CDR2 SQIVND (reference sequence). Losses at the gene ends were 6 bases for V and 3 bases for J; bases not matched to a gene: 13. The CDR3 has 16 residues. The DNA of the CDR3 is TGTGCCAGTAGCCTAGCAGGGGGTATCTACGACACTGAAGCTTTCTTT. This gives the protein CASSLAGGIYDTEAFF.

This clone was observed a single time. This chain joins TRBV4-2 and TRBJ1-2; possible D gene TRBD1, 5 bases. The CDR3 extends over 16 amino acids. V gave up 5 bases and J gave up 2 bases, with 18 bases separating them. The germline V gene has CDR1 LGHNA and CDR2 YNFKEQ. The CDR3 nucleotides read TGTGCCAGCAGCGCTTCGGGCGGGGGGAAGAACTATGGCTACACCTTC. Its translation: CASSASGGGKNYGYTF.

J is TRBJ2-1 and V is TRBV7-9, with 11 bases aligning to TRBD2. Germline CDR1 SEHNR, CDR2 FQNEAQ (reference sequence). CDR3 length: 15 amino acids. J lost 2 bases, V lost 5 bases, and 2 bases had no gene match. CDR3: CASSLTSGTYNEQFF. Here the CDR3 DNA reads TGTGCCAGCAGCCTGACTAGCGGGACCTACAATGAGCAGTTCTTC. The full variable domain, in which reference TRBV7-9 and TRBJ2-1 provide the parts outside the CDR3, is DTGVSQNPRHKITKRGQNVTFRCDPISEHNRLYWYRQTLGQGPEFLTYFQNEAQLEKSRLLSDRFSAERPKGSFSTLEIQRTEQGDSAMYLCASSLTSGTYNEQFFGPGTRLTVL.

This chain connects TRBV9 to TRBJ2-1, with D perhaps matching TRBD2 (6 bases). This CDR3 is built from 15 residues. Germline CDR1 and CDR2: SGDLS and YYNGEE. Trimming cost V 6 bases and J 6 bases, with 19 bases left between them. The CDR3 nucleotides are TGTGCCAGCACCCTGTGGGGGGACGGCGGCAATGAGCAGTTCTTC. This translates into CASTLWGDGGNEQFF.

CDR3 protein: CASSLFSTEAFF. In DNA form, the CDR3 reads TGTGCCAGCAGTTTATTTTCCACTGAAGCTTTCTTT. This chain uses TRBV28 with TRBJ1-1; D remains unclear. The length of the CDR3 is 12 residues. Germline CDR1 is MDHEN and CDR2 is SYDVKM. Trimming left V 1 base short and J 4 bases short, with 4 bases between.

The gene calls are TRBV28 and TRBJ1-1, with D tentatively TRBD1 (6 bases). From germline, CDR1 is MDHEN and CDR2 SYDVKM. This CDR3 has 14 amino acids. The ends were cut back, 1 base at V and 5 bases at J, with 11 bases in the middle. CDR3 sequence reads: CASSLLRGRTEAFF. The CDR3 nucleotides read TGTGCCAGCAGTTTATTGCGGGGGCGTACTGAAGCTTTCTTT. The full variable domain, its missing parts supplied by reference TRBV28 and TRBJ1-1, is DVKVTQSSRYLVKRTGEKVFLECVQDMDHENMFWYRQDPGLGLRLIYFSYDVKMKEKGDIPEGYSVSREKKERFSLILESASTNQTSMYLCASSLLRGRTEAFFGQGTRLTVV.

The J gene is TRBJ2-2, the V gene TRBV2; 13 bases line up with TRBD2. The CDR3 spans 15 residues. After removal of 10 bases from V and 2 bases from J, the junction contained 4 bases not matched to a gene. CDR1 and CDR2 from the germline V gene are SNHLY and FYNNEI. The CDR3 DNA reads as TGTGCCACTAGGACTAGCGGGAGCAACACCGGGGAGCTGTTTTTT. It is translated as CATRTSGSNTGELFF.

The chain carries TRBV5-4 and TRBJ2-7, with 13 bases that match TRBD2. Germline-derived CDR1 and CDR2 are SGHNT and YYREEE (reference sequence). The ends lost 4 bases at V and 3 bases at J; junction bases unmatched: 13. This CDR3 is built from 18 residues. CDR3 DNA: TGTGCCAGCAGCGCCGGGACTAGCGGGAATAGCGTCTTCTACGAGCAGTACTTC. Protein: CASSAGTSGNSVFYEQYF.

This clone was observed a few times. The rearrangement uses TRBV5-1 and TRBJ2-1; 8 bases fit TRBD2. CDR1 SGHRS and CDR2 YFSETQ come from the germline V gene. This CDR3 spans 15 amino acids. Trimming at V came to 0 bases and at J to 3 bases, leaving 2 bases not matched to a gene. CDR3 sequence: CASSLAGRGYNEQFF. As DNA, the CDR3 is TGCGCCAGCAGCTTGGCCGGGAGGGGCTACAATGAGCAGTTCTTC.

The chain is built from TRBV5-1 and TRBJ1-1, with a tentative D call TRBD1 (5 bases). V was trimmed by 0 bases and J by 6 bases, leaving 15 bases between them. This CDR3 has 15 amino acids. Germline CDR1 is SGHRS and CDR2 is YFSETQ. CDR3 sequence reads: CASSLVGATRAEAFF. The CDR3 nucleotides read TGCGCCAGCAGCTTGGTAGGGGCGACACGGGCTGAAGCTTTCTTT.

This clone was seen once. The chain links TRBV19 to TRBJ2-5; 8 bases align to TRBD2. This CDR3 has 17 amino acids. Germline trimming cut 5 bases from V and 5 bases from J; bases unmatched to any gene: 16. Germline V gives CDR1 LNHDA, CDR2 SQIVND (reference sequence). The CDR3, as DNA: TGTGCCAGTAGTCCCCGTGGAATCGGACTAGCCAGGGAGACCCAGTACTTC. Encoded protein: CASSPRGIGLARETQYF.

The rearrangement joins TRBV6-6 to TRBJ2-5, with 9 bases lining up with TRBD1. Germline CDR1 and CDR2: MNHNY and SVGAGI (reference sequence). With V trimmed by 3 bases and J by 2 bases, 4 bases remained unmatched. CDR3 size: 15 residues. The CDR3 reads CASSYFGTGQETQYF. Here the CDR3 DNA reads TGTGCCAGCAGTTATTTCGGGACAGGGCAAGAGACCCAGTACTTC.

This chain links TRBV6-5 with TRBJ1-1; D may be TRBD1 (6 bases). CDR1 and CDR2 from the germline V gene are MNHEY and SVGAGI. The ends were cut back, 6 bases at V and 4 bases at J, with 15 bases in the middle. The CDR3 contains 14 residues. CDR3 residues: CASRRTERGTEAFF. DNA for the CDR3: TGTGCCAGCAGGAGGACAGAACGGGGCACTGAAGCTTTCTTT.

In this sample, this clone turned up once. V usage is TRBV19 and J usage is TRBJ2-7; unclear D gene. CDR1 LNHDA and CDR2 SQIVND come from the germline V gene (reference sequence). CDR3 length equals 13 residues. Deletions cut 3 bases from V and 3 bases from J, with 9 bases between. The CDR3 sequence: CASSIPPFYEQYF. The DNA for the CDR3 is TGTGCCAGTAGTATCCCCCCTTTCTACGAGCAGTACTTC.

The gene calls are TRBV5-5 and TRBJ2-7, with TRBD2 as a possible D gene (5 bases). The CDR3 loop spans 14 amino acids. V gave up 4 bases and J gave up 6 bases, with 17 bases separating them. Germline assignment: CDR1 SGHKS and CDR2 YYEKEE (reference sequence). The DNA of the CDR3 is TGTGCCAGCAGCCCGGACTGGGAATTGATCGAGCAGTACTTC. Translating gives CASSPDWELIEQYF.

V usage is TRBV19 and J usage is TRBJ2-2; the match to TRBD2 covers 14 bases. CDR1 is LNHDA and CDR2 is SQIVND in the germline V gene (reference sequence). This CDR3 is built from 18 residues. The J segment lost 6 bases and the V segment lost 5 bases, leaving 11 bases of the junction unmatched. The CDR3 nucleotides read TGTGCCAGTAGTCAATTTGGGACTAGCGGGAGAGTGGCCGGGGAGCTGTTTTTT. This codes for CASSQFGTSGRVAGELFF.

This clone occurred once. V usage is TRBV5-4 and J usage is TRBJ2-7; tentatively, D is TRBD1 (6 bases). V lost 4 bases and J 2 bases, leaving 16 bases between the germline ends. CDR1 and CDR2 from the germline V gene are SGHNT and YYREEE (reference sequence). This CDR3 comprises 15 residues. CDR3 nucleotide sequence: TGTGCCAGCAGCGCCGTCGGAGACAGGACCTACGAGCAGTACTTC. It translates to CASSAVGDRTYEQYF.

This clone was detected once. The rearrangement links TRBV4-1 to TRBJ2-5; D call uncertain. The ends were cut back, 7 bases at V and 1 base at J, with 13 bases in the middle. The CDR3 is made up of 14 amino acids. Germline loops: CDR1 MGHRA, CDR2 YSYEKL. In DNA, the CDR3 is TGCGCCAGCAATAAGGGCGTCCGCCAAGAGACCCAGTACTTC. This sequence encodes CASNKGVRQETQYF.

J is TRBJ2-6 and V is TRBV5-1; D not certain. CDR3 size: 18 residues. Trimming cost V 2 bases and J 0 bases, with 15 bases left between them. CDR1 SGHRS and CDR2 YFSETQ come from the germline V gene. The CDR3 DNA reads TGCGCCAGCAGCTTTGTCGGAGCCACGAGCTCTGGGGCCAACGTCCTGACTTTC. Translated: CASSFVGATSSGANVLTF. The whole variable domain, filled in from reference TRBV5-1 and TRBJ2-6, reads KAGVTQTPRYLIKTRGQQVTLSCSPISGHRSVSWYQQTPGQGLQFLFEYFSETQRNKGNFPGRFSGRQFSNSRSEMNVSTLELGDSALYLCASSFVGATSSGANVLTFGAGSRLTVL.

The V gene is TRBV5-4, the J gene TRBJ1-2; TRBD1 matches 10 bases. The germline gives CDR1 SGHNT, CDR2 YYREEE (reference sequence). The CDR3 sequence is 15 residues long. V was pared by 0 bases and J by 4 bases, with 3 bases of the junction left unmatched. The CDR3 sequence is CASSLDGTGAYGYTF. The CDR3, as DNA: TGTGCCAGCAGCTTGGACGGGACAGGGGCCTATGGCTACACCTTC.

V usage is TRBV5-1 and J usage is TRBJ2-7; 8 positions match TRBD2. Looked up from germline, CDR1 is SGHRS and CDR2 is YFSETQ. The junction had 3 bases not matched to a gene; V was cut back by 0 bases and J by 4 bases. The CDR3 has 14 residues. CDR3 protein: CASSLATSAYEQYF. CDR3 nucleotide sequence: TGCGCCAGCAGCTTGGCGACTAGCGCTTACGAGCAGTACTTC.

The chain carries TRBV5-5 and TRBJ2-1, with a possible D match to TRBD1 (6 bases). Trimming pared 2 bases from V and 4 bases from J, leaving 16 bases between. The CDR3 length is 16 residues. Germline CDR1 reads SGHKS; CDR2 reads YYEKEE (reference sequence). Here the CDR3 DNA reads TGTGCCAGCAGCTTAGTCGGGCAGGGGATTTACAATGAGCAGTTCTTC. Protein sequence: CASSLVGQGIYNEQFF.

The rearrangement links TRBV6-1 to TRBJ2-7; 12 nucleotides align to TRBD2. V shed 0 bases, J shed 2 bases, and the junction held 5 bases outside the gene matches. Germline lookup yields CDR1 MNHNS and CDR2 SASEGT. This CDR3 is built from 17 residues. CDR3 sequence: CASSEALPSGRAYEQYF. CDR3 nucleotides: TGTGCCAGCAGTGAAGCCTTACCTAGCGGGAGGGCCTACGAGCAGTACTTC.

The chain combines TRBV5-1 with TRBJ1-1; D unresolved. The length of the CDR3 is 13 residues. Trimming cost V 0 bases and J 10 bases, with 13 bases left between them. Per germline, CDR1 SGHRS and CDR2 YFSETQ. The CDR3 loop reads CASSLDRTVRAFF. The CDR3 DNA reads as TGCGCCAGCAGCTTGGATCGCACGGTGAGAGCTTTCTTT.

The gene calls are TRBV19 and TRBJ2-1; 11 positions match TRBD2. The CDR3 runs to 13 residues. Trimming cost V 6 bases and J 15 bases; bases outside gene matches: 10. Germline-derived CDR1 and CDR2 are LNHDA and SQIVND (reference sequence). The CDR3 nucleotides read TGTGCCAGTAGCTTGATAGCGGGAGGGCCCCGGTTCTTC. This gives the protein CASSLIAGGPRFF.

The rearrangement uses TRBV10-3 and TRBJ1-1; TRBD1 is a possible D gene (6 bases). The germline V gene has CDR1 ENHRY and CDR2 SYGVKD. The V end was cut by 3 bases, the J end by 2 bases, with 10 bases between. The CDR3 covers 14 residues. The CDR3 coding sequence is TGTGCCATCAGTGACAGGGGAGAAAACACTGAAGCTTTCTTT. Encoded protein: CAISDRGENTEAFF.

J is TRBJ2-3 and V is TRBV5-6; the match to TRBD1 covers 11 bases. Germline-derived CDR1 and CDR2 are SGHDT and YYEEEE. With 4 bases clipped from V and 9 bases from J, the junction kept 13 bases outside the gene matches. The CDR3 contains 16 residues. The DNA of the CDR3 is TGTGCCAGCAGCGCACAAACCGGGACAGGGGGGAGGACGCAGTATTTT. It codes for CASSAQTGTGGRTQYF.

This clone was observed once. The chain combines TRBV6-1 with TRBJ2-1; 11 bases agree with TRBD1. The CDR3 is 16 residues long. Germline CDR1 MNHNS, CDR2 SASEGT. Losses at the gene ends were 2 bases for V and 7 bases for J; bases not matched to a gene: 7. CDR3 in amino acids: CASSETWTGGLNEQFF. For the CDR3, the DNA is TGTGCCAGCAGTGAAACCTGGACAGGGGGCTTAAATGAGCAGTTCTTC.